This T cell receptor beta chain was sequenced during a study of cytomegalovirus exposure and HLA in healthy donors (dated by TCRdb to 2015 to 2018). Background for the entire study: In an earlier analysis of some 610 of the donors, less than 350 Gb of sequence data and approximately 120 million unique TCR beta sequences from 150 million to 200 million T cells were reported. In an earlier analysis of 587 of the donors, high-throughput TCR beta sequencing was used to judge whether each TCR beta V gene segment behaved as functional or pseudogenic. All discovery cohort repertoires had been generated on a single sequencing platform. Donor age, sex, ethnicity and CMV serostatus were compiled together with the repertoire data. The number of donors typed differed by locus, with roughly 629-640 for A, B, C, DRB1 and DQB1, roughly 520 for DQA1, 600 to 610 for DPA1, and around 430 for DPB1. The genetic ancestry cluster associated with self-reported Caucasian donors included roughly 84% of the roughly 390 genotyped donors. Several DR-DQ haplotypes were treated as single units for association and clustering because of strong linkage in the cohort. Genome-wide SNP genotypes for about 65% of the 666 donors were used in a later genetic analysis, which treated that subset as a discovery cohort. Among 398 genotyped donors of the cohort, an average of around 240,000 unique TCR beta nucleotide sequences were sequenced per donor, around a sixth of them non-productive. The T cell repertoires of around 730 subjects were profiled by immunosequencing and related to cytomegalovirus serostatus. In a later analysis, previously published TCR beta repertoires from 550 to 700 donors were re-analyzed and high-resolution HLA genotyping was added so that TCR occurrence patterns could be studied. Class I and class II HLA loci were covered by the typing at four-digit resolution. About 300 gigabases of sequencing data and approximately 85 million unique TCR sequences were included in an early release covering around 650 HLA-typed donors. A separate validation cohort of about 110 different subjects was used in addition to the roughly 640-subject first cohort. Rather than drawing on any new phenotypic data, the later analysis identified candidate immune exposures from TCR beta sequences and the way those sequences occurred across donors. The study aimed to test whether cataloging public T cell receptors could reveal signatures of past pathogen exposure. The study combined high-throughput TCR immunosequencing, statistical association of individual TCRs with disease status, and machine learning to predict cytomegalovirus infection status. Study-level results and caveats: The 87-base-pair reads could not distinguish some IMGT-functional V segments, including TRBV6-2 and TRBV6-3, so those segments were excluded. In a later analysis, HLA-associated TCR beta chains were found to be more clonally expanded and to have lower generation probabilities than equally common non-associated chains. An association between a missense DCLRE1C variant and V-gene and J-gene trimming of TCR beta chains was found in a later genetic analysis and replicated in an independent cohort. In a later analysis, the rate of TCR association differed among HLA loci, with DRB1 alleles having the most associated TCRs and HLA-C alleles having the fewest. Because HLA typing was unavailable for some donors at each locus, only the typed subset was used in association tests. In both the original and validation cohorts, the classifier was reported to diagnose cytomegalovirus status with high specificity and sensitivity. In this cohort, only TCR beta chains were sequenced, and detectable features were limited by the absence of alpha or paired-chain data. Because counts were too low, seventeen rarely observed V segments, including chromosome 9 orphons, were excluded from the earlier analysis of 587 of the donors. Roughly uniform sequencing depth across donors was assumed in presence/absence analyses, although this assumption may not hold. According to a later genetic analysis, donors in an Asian-associated ancestry cluster had fewer N-insertions in productive TCRs than the approximately 700-donor mean. Strong co-occurrence of HLA alleles, especially DR and DQ, made assigning TCR associations to individual alleles difficult. It was suggested by the authors that the approach could potentially be generalized to other disease states and immunological phenotypes. A later analysis reported that several top co-occurrence clusters appeared linked to parvovirus B19, influenza, CMV and Epstein-Barr virus. A further reported finding was that TCR beta sequences accurately predicted the HLA-A and HLA-B alleles for most subjects in the first cohort. For the cohort, immune exposure information was limited to CMV serostatus. In an earlier analysis of fewer than 700 of the donors, most TCR beta V segments appeared in productive rearrangements about 90% or about 30% of the time, broadly matching IMGT annotations. Specific HLA alleles were associated with roughly 17,000 TCR beta sequences at a false discovery rate of 0.05 in a later analysis. The sequencing pipeline was judged likely to have produced a cluster of highly shared sequence variants as a technical artifact. Linkage disequilibrium might explain the correlated functional status among segregating V segments, but an unknown experimental factor could not be ruled out. According to a later analysis, most CMV-associated TCR beta chains appeared to be HLA-restricted, and the HLA associations seemed to be driven largely by CMV exposure. The study gave a list of more than 150 TCR beta chains associated with cytomegalovirus. Across donors, most TCR sequences were observed very rarely, whereas some public TCRs were present in many individuals. In vitro tests confirmed that a few of the cytomegalovirus-associated TCR beta chains recognize cytomegalovirus antigens.

The method behind the library was the immunoSEQ multiplex PCR assay. The multiplex PCR relied on a mix of 60 forward primers for TCR Vbeta segments and 13 reverse primers for TCR Jbeta segments. The CDR3 region of rearranged TCR beta genes was amplified from genomic DNA with a multiplex PCR assay. On the Illumina HiSeq System, the amplified TCR beta libraries were sequenced as 87-base-pair reads. The authors' analysis ran thus. A later analysis counted some 74 million unique TCR beta chains across the 666 repertoires, and some 11 million of these chains were shared by at least two donors. Raw reads were error-corrected and collapsed into unique sequences with a nearest-neighbor algorithm that merged closely related sequences to remove PCR and sequencing errors. CDR3 sequences were aligned to IMGT reference sequences to assign V, D and J gene segments. For a sequence to be retained, at least a six-nucleotide match to both a V gene segment and a J gene segment was required. A rearrangement was called productive if the CDR3 had no stop codons and remained in frame with V and J, and every other rearrangement was called non-productive. CDR3 was defined according to IMGT convention as the region running from the second conserved V-encoded cysteine to the conserved J-encoded phenylalanine. In an earlier analysis of around 640 of the donors, sequences lacking an unambiguous match to a single V gene segment were excluded. An earlier analysis of approximately 590 of the donors classified V segments as functional when productive rearrangements were above 56.7% and as segregating when the standard deviation between donors was above 5%. A statistical classification framework was built for diagnosing cytomegalovirus status from the catalog of TCR beta chain sequences. In a later analysis, TCR nucleotide sequences were compared against IMGT/GENE-DB human TR gene sequences so that V and J genes could be assigned. The TCRdist pipeline was used in a later analysis to assign CDR3 sequences and most-parsimonious VDJ recombination scenarios. In a later analysis, every TCR beta chain was defined by the combination of its CDR3 amino acid sequence and its V-gene family, and reads without a unique V-gene family were dropped. In a later analysis, 450 to 600 highly shared, low-generation-probability nucleotide sequences were removed to address suspected cross-contamination and a sequencing artifact. For each public chain, a later analysis derived a clonal expansion index from normalized ranks of inferred template counts within each repertoire. In a later analysis, generation probabilities were computed using a VDJ recombination model fitted to out-of-frame rearrangements, and the results were checked against IGoR. Hypergeometric tests were used in a later analysis to score TCR-TCR, TCR-HLA and TCR-CMV co-occurrence, with a repertoire-size bias correction applied to the TCR pairs. A later analysis estimated false discovery rates by permuting HLA or CMV assignments 20 times. In a later analysis, co-occurring TCRs were grouped with DBSCAN, and TCRdist sequence similarity was added when clustering was performed within HLA-allele-positive subsets. Co-occurrence clustering excluded repertoires with fewer than 30,000 or more than 120,000 public chains, plus five with anomalous nucleotide sharing. In its TCRdb copy, this immuneACCESS table keeps in-frame sequences only and misses some clones. Where compared with another copy, unresolved V genes explain less than half of these, and the others have no known cause. The DNA gave D and trimming, while V, J and clone size come from that table. This sample is represented by 120,000 or so clones; roughly 83% of them were singletons. The top ten clones comprise 15% to 25% of the sample.

Comment on this clone: The antigen it binds to is not known. No much larger clonotype is one base removed from it; base qualities were not supplied.

In total, roughly 670 healthy bone marrow donors made up the cohort. At the time of sampling, every cohort member was nominally healthy, though immune exposures that went unrecorded were likely present. The donor tested CMV seropositive and was one of the 289 seropositive cohort members. Every donor gave a peripheral blood sample, and the peripheral blood mononuclear cells from that sample were used for TCR beta sequencing. Genomic DNA extraction from the blood cell samples was performed with the Qiagen DNeasy Blood Extraction Kit. The CDR3, cysteine through phenylalanine, is 16 amino acids long. Here the CDR3 DNA is all that survives: 48 bases in frame from base 1. For this chain, trimming is 5 bases at the V end and 5 bases at the J end, and the number of junction bases without a gene match is 6. Based on the germline V gene (reference sequence), the CDR1 and CDR2 sequences are LNHNV and YYDKDF.

The sequenced sample was PBMCs. The V gene is TRBV15 and the J gene is TRBJ2-1; the junction holds 13 bases that match TRBD2. This receptor was obtained from a man aged 18 to 30 in good health and CMV-seropositive. Here the CDR3 is given as CATSRLAGGVNNEQFF. The DNA sequence reads TGTGCCACCAGCCGACTAGCGGGGGGCGTAAACAATGAGCAGTTCTTC.